This T cell receptor (beta chain) was obtained from a study of shared clonotypes between healthy human individuals. The protocol was immunoSEQ multiplex PCR, while the TCRdb copy is restricted to in-frame clones and leaves out a portion. Among some 2,100,000 clones listed, approximately 96% were seen once. The germline V gene encodes CDR1 MRHNA and CDR2 SNTAGT. The V end lost 4 bases, the J end lost 8 bases, and 12 bases lay between the germline ends. CDR3 size: 14 residues. The TCR sequence derives from a man aged 18 to 30 in good health. Input material: naive CD4+ T cells sorted from blood. The sample's subset: CD45RA+ positively selected. This chain connects TRBV6-4 to TRBJ1-6, with D maybe TRBD1 (6 bases). The CDR3 here is CASSVEYRDSPLHF. For the CDR3, the DNA is TGTGCCAGCAGTGTTGAATACAGGGATTCACCCCTCCACTTT.